These T cell receptor beta chains were read from a single sample in a study of lymphopenia after photon versus proton radiotherapy. Using immunoSEQ multiplex PCR, the repertoire was profiled, and TCRdb retains in-frame clones only, with some absent. The table records 25,000 to 35,000 clones, roughly nine tenths of them present only once. Sequencing used peripheral blood, obtained from a patient treated with proton-based radiotherapy. The receptors stem from a woman aged 65 to 85 with pancreatic cancer. Some clones in this sample may be carry-over from other donors' samples. Each CDR3 is given with its conserved first and last residue. Fields, in order: D gene, V gene, J gene, CDR3 protein, CDR3 DNA. A D gene is named only where the DNA matches it firmly.

.	TRBV27	TRBJ1-1	CASSFGNPDTEAFF	TGTGCCAGCAGTTTCGGAAACCCGGACACTGAAGCTTTCTTT
TRBD1	TRBV4-1	TRBJ1-3	CASSQGQLSGNTIYF	TGCGCCAGCAGCCAGGGACAGCTCTCTGGAAACACCATATATTTT
TRBD2	TRBV10-3	TRBJ2-1	CAIRGGSEEQFF	TGTGCCATCAGAGGCGGGAGCGAAGAGCAGTTCTTC
.	TRBV6-1	TRBJ2-3	CASIRSSGTDTQYF	TGTGCCAGCATAAGGTCTAGCGGCACAGATACGCAGTATTTT
TRBD1	TRBV7-2	TRBJ2-4	CASSLAWTGSIQYF	TGTGCCAGCAGCTTAGCCTGGACAGGGAGCATTCAGTACTTC
TRBD1	TRBV5-1	TRBJ1-1	CASSLGGQGNTEAFF	TGCGCCAGCAGCTTGGGCGGACAGGGGAACACTGAAGCTTTCTTT
.	TRBV10-3	TRBJ1-1	CAISDSTLNTEAFF	TGTGCCATCAGTGATTCGACACTGAACACTGAAGCTTTCTTT
TRBD1	TRBV9	TRBJ1-4	CASSRQGVNEKLFF	TGTGCCAGCAGCCGACAGGGGGTTAATGAAAAACTGTTTTTT
.	TRBV5-1	TRBJ1-1	CASSSLDADTEAFF	TGCGCCAGCAGCTCCCTGGACGCCGACACTGAAGCTTTCTTT
.	TRBV7-9	TRBJ1-1	CASSPRGGEREAFF	TGTGCCAGCAGCCCCCGGGGCGGGGAAAGGGAAGCTTTCTTT
TRBD2	TRBV5-1	TRBJ2-1	CASSRAGNSYNEQFF	TGCGCCAGCAGCCGAGCGGGGAACTCCTACAATGAGCAGTTCTTC
.	TRBV6-1	TRBJ2-1	CASRVGSSYNEQFF	TGTGCCAGCAGAGTAGGGAGCTCCTACAATGAGCAGTTCTTC
.	TRBV7-8	TRBJ2-5	CASSLRGETQYF	TGTGCCAGCAGCTTACGAGGGGAGACCCAGTACTTC
TRBD1	TRBV5-1	TRBJ1-1	CASSLGRGPGVTEAFF	TGCGCCAGCAGCTTGGGCAGGGGGCCGGGGGTAACTGAAGCTTTCTTT
.	TRBV21-1	TRBJ2-3	CASTPATSGRAMYNTDTQYF	TGTGCCAGCACCCCAGCGACTAGCGGGAGGGCCATGTATAACACAGATACGCAGTATTTT
.	TRBV7-2	TRBJ1-3	CASSLRGNTIYF	TGTGCCAGCAGCTTGAGGGGAAACACCATATATTTT
.	TRBV10-3	TRBJ2-7	CAISASGTFYEQYF	TGTGCCATCAGTGCCTCCGGGACATTCTACGAGCAGTACTTC
.	TRBV6-5	TRBJ2-7	CASSYEIFYEQYF	TGTGCCAGCAGTTACGAGATCTTCTACGAGCAGTACTTC
TRBD2	TRBV19	TRBJ2-3	CASSGTSGWGTDTQYF	TGTGCCAGTAGTGGTACTAGCGGGTGGGGAACAGATACGCAGTATTTT
.	TRBV28	TRBJ2-7	CASRASPGTGIYEQYF	TGTGCCAGCAGGGCCTCCCCCGGGACCGGGATCTACGAGCAGTACTTC
.	TRBV4-1	TRBJ1-4	CASSQWRREKLFF	TGCGCCAGCAGCCAGTGGAGAAGGGAAAAACTGTTTTTT
.	TRBV4-2	TRBJ2-2	CASSQGGSGGELFF	TGTGCCAGCAGCCAAGGAGGGTCAGGCGGGGAGCTGTTTTTT
TRBD1	TRBV5-1	TRBJ1-2	CASTSDRGGIYGYTF	TGCGCCAGCACCTCCGACAGGGGCGGGATCTATGGCTACACCTTC
TRBD1	TRBV29-1	TRBJ2-5	CSVDSGTGVLETQYF	TGCAGCGTTGACTCCGGGACAGGGGTATTAGAGACCCAGTACTTC